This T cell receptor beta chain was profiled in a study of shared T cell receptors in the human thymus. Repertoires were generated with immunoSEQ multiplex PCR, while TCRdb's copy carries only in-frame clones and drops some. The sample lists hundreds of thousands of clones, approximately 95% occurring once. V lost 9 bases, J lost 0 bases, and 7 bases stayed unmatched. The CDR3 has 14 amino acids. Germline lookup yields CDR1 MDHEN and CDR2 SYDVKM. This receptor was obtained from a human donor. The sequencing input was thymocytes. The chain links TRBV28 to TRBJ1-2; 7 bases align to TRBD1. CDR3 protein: CASIPTGANYGYTF. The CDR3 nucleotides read TGTGCCAGTATCCCCACAGGGGCTAACTATGGCTACACCTTC.